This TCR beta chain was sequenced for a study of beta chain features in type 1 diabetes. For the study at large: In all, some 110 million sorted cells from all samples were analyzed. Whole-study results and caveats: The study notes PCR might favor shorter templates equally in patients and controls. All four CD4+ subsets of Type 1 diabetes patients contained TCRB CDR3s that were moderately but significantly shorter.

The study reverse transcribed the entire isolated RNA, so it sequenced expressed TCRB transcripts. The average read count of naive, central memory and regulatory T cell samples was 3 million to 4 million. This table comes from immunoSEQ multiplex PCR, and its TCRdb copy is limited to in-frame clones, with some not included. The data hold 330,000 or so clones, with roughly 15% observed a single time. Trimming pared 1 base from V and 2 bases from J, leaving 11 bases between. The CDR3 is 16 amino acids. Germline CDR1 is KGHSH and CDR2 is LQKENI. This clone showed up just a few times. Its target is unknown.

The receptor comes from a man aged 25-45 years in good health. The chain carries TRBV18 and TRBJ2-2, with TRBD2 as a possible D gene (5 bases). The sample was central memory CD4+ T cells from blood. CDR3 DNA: TGTGCCAGCTCACCACGGGATCCGGGAAACACCGGGGAGCTGTTTTTT. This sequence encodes CASSPRDPGNTGELFF. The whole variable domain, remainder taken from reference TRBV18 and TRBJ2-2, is NAGVMQNPRHLVRRRGQEARLRCSPMKGHSHVYWYRQLPEEGLKFMVYLQKENIIDESGMPKERFSAEFPKEGPSILRIQQVVRGDSAAYFCASSPRDPGNTGELFFGEGSRLTVL.